Listed here are 21 T cell receptor beta chains from one sample, sequenced in a study of CD8+ T cells in alopecia areata. In each case, RNA was isolated and then reverse transcribed into cDNA as the sequencing template. Clones were sequenced by immunoSEQ multiplex PCR, and TCRdb holds only the in-frame ones, with some missing. Here the sample spans some 170,000 clones, 65% to 75% being singletons. This specimen consisted of CD8+ T cells sorted from blood, obtained at week 0. All receptors derive from a human donor with alopecia areata.

This chain joins TRBV19 and TRBJ2-3, with D uncertain. Germline lookup yields CDR1 LNHDA and CDR2 SQIVND (reference sequence). Trimming left V 6 bases short and J 4 bases short, with 2 bases between. There are 10 residues in the CDR3. The CDR3 here is CASSADTQYF. CDR3 in DNA: TGTGCCAGTAGCGCAGATACGCAGTATTTT.

This chain connects TRBV12-5 to TRBJ2-3; 7 positions agree with TRBD1. In germline, CDR1 is LGHNT, CDR2 FRNRAP. The trim removed 4 bases at V and 6 bases at J, leaving 7 bases unmatched. The CDR3 spans 14 residues. In DNA form, the CDR3 reads TGTGCTAGTGGTTCGACAGGGACCAAGGATACGCAGTATTTT. Its protein is CASGSTGTKDTQYF.

The chain has TRBV6-5 and TRBJ1-4; TRBD1 aligns across 8 bases. Germline V CDR1 and CDR2: MNHEY, SVGAGI. This CDR3 contains 15 residues. V lost 10 bases to trimming and J lost 0 bases; unmatched junction nucleotides: 7. The CDR3: CATGTGLATNEKLFF. CDR3 sequence (DNA): TGTGCCACCGGGACAGGCCTTGCAACTAATGAAAAACTGTTTTTT.

This clone was detected only a few times. The V gene is TRBV5-1, the J gene TRBJ1-5; possible D gene TRBD1, 5 bases. Germline CDR1 and CDR2: SGHRS and YFSETQ. CDR3 length equals 15 residues. V was shortened by 7 bases and J by 4 bases, with 18 bases between the two germline ends. The CDR3: CASRIHAGSNQPQHF. The CDR3 nucleotides are TGCGCCAGCCGCATTCATGCAGGGTCAAATCAGCCCCAGCATTTT. Full variable domain (outside the CDR3, taken from reference TRBV5-1 and TRBJ1-5): KAGVTQTPRYLIKTRGQQVTLSCSPISGHRSVSWYQQTPGQGLQFLFEYFSETQRNKGNFPGRFSGRQFSNSRSEMNVSTLELGDSALYLCASRIHAGSNQPQHFGDGTRLSIL.

The chain carries TRBV15 and TRBJ2-2, with 7 nucleotides matching TRBD1. The V gene's germline CDR1 is LNHNV and CDR2 YYDKDF (reference sequence). V lost 5 bases and J lost 4; bases outside the gene matches: 7. The CDR3 runs to 15 residues. The CDR3 bases are TGTGCCACCAGCGGAAGACAGGGTCTCACCGGGGAGCTGTTTTTT. It specifies CATSGRQGLTGELFF. The full variable domain, in which reference TRBV15 and TRBJ2-2 provide the parts outside the CDR3, is DAMVIQNPRYQVTQFGKPVTLSCSQTLNHNVMYWYQQKSSQAPKLLFHYYDKDFNNEADTPDNFQSRRPNTSFCFLDIRSPGLGDTAMYLCATSGRQGLTGELFFGEGSRLTVL.

The chain combines TRBV7-9 with TRBJ2-5, with 7 nucleotides matching TRBD2. Trimming cost V 3 bases and J 1 base; bases outside gene matches: 11. The CDR3 is 17 amino acids. The germline CDR1 and CDR2 sequences are SEHNR and FQNEAQ (reference sequence). CDR3 in DNA: TGTGCCAGCAGCTTTACGACTAGCCCATCTCTCCAAGAGACCCAGTACTTC. It specifies CASSFTTSPSLQETQYF.

This CDR3 reads CATSRTTNQPQHF. Written as DNA, the CDR3 is TGTGCCACCAGCAGAACCACCAATCAGCCCCAGCATTTT. The chain uses TRBV15 and TRBJ1-5, with D unresolved. This CDR3 spans 13 amino acids. V lost 2 bases, J lost 3 bases, and 5 bases lay in between. Germline CDR1 reads LNHNV; CDR2 reads YYDKDF (reference sequence).

This chain links TRBV15 with TRBJ2-7, with TRBD1 matching 9 bases. CDR1 is LNHNV and CDR2 is YYDKDF in the germline V gene (reference sequence). Trimming cost V 3 bases and J 2 bases; bases outside gene matches: 2. The CDR3 extends over 14 amino acids. The CDR3 DNA follows: TGTGCCACCAGCAGCGGGACAGGGCCCTACGAGCAGTACTTC. This gives the protein CATSSGTGPYEQYF.

The J gene is TRBJ1-5, the V gene TRBV9; D call uncertain. The CDR3 is 14 amino acids. CDR1 and CDR2 from the germline V gene are SGDLS and YYNGEE. V was trimmed by 3 bases and J by 2 bases, leaving 9 bases between them. In nucleotides, the CDR3 is TGTGCCAGCAGCGCCGAAGCGGGCAATCAGCCCCAGCATTTT. Protein product: CASSAEAGNQPQHF. Based on the CDR3 plus reference TRBV9 and TRBJ1-5, the full variable domain is DSGVTQTPKHLITATGQRVTLRCSPRSGDLSVYWYQQSLDQGLQFLIQYYNGEERAKGNILERFSAQQFPDLHSELNLSSLELGDSALYFCASSAEAGNQPQHFGDGTRLSIL.

V usage is TRBV29-1 and J usage is TRBJ2-7; the D is unclear. The germline gives CDR1 SQVTM, CDR2 ANQGSEA. The V end lost 4 bases, the J end lost 0 bases, and 7 bases lay between the germline ends. The CDR3 consists of 12 residues. The CDR3 loop is CSVGGSSYEQYF. The CDR3 DNA reads TGCAGCGTTGGTGGAAGCTCCTACGAGCAGTACTTC.

This chain uses TRBV27 with TRBJ1-5; D unclear. The CDR3 covers 13 residues. With 1 base removed from V and 6 bases from J, the gap between germline ends came to 7 bases. The germline V gene has CDR1 MNHEY and CDR2 SMNVEV (reference sequence). CDR3 amino acids: CASSLLGGQPQHF. CDR3 in DNA: TGTGCCAGCAGTTTATTGGGTGGTCAGCCCCAGCATTTT.

This chain uses TRBV5-6 with TRBJ1-1; 7 bases are shared with TRBD1. This CDR3 is built from 12 residues. The germline gives CDR1 SGHDT, CDR2 YYEEEE. The ends lost 4 bases at V and 8 bases at J; junction bases unmatched: 5. The CDR3 here is CASSGDRPEAFF. The CDR3 bases are TGTGCCAGCAGCGGGGACAGACCGGAAGCTTTCTTT.

A few counts support this clone. The genes are TRBV10-3 and TRBJ2-7; D possibly corresponds to TRBD1 (6 bases). Per germline, CDR1 ENHRY and CDR2 SYGVKD. The CDR3 sequence is 14 residues long. V was pared by 4 bases and J by 3 bases, with 13 bases between. In DNA form, the CDR3 reads TGTGCCATCAGTGCGGGACACAAAAGCTACGAGCAGTACTTC. As protein: CAISAGHKSYEQYF.

This clone was observed a handful of times. V usage is TRBV10-3 and J usage is TRBJ2-7, with 8 nucleotides matching TRBD1. CDR1 is ENHRY and CDR2 is SYGVKD in the germline V gene. V was clipped by 6 bases and J by 2 bases; unmatched bases: 9. This CDR3 comprises 15 residues. The CDR3 nucleotides read TGTGCCATCAGCGCCGGACAGGGCGAAACCTACGAGCAGTACTTC. Amino acid sequence: CAISAGQGETYEQYF.

The CDR3 loop is CASREGTEDTF. CDR3 nucleotides: TGTGCCAGCAGAGAAGGGACAGAAGACACCTTC. The genes are TRBV6-5 and TRBJ1-2, with 7 nucleotides matching TRBD1. The germline gives CDR1 MNHEY, CDR2 SVGAGI. V dropped 6 bases and J dropped 12; count of bases not matched to a gene: 7. The CDR3 is 11 amino acids.

The chain couples TRBV4-2 to TRBJ2-7; a possible D gene is TRBD1 (5 bases). Germline V CDR1 and CDR2: LGHNA, YNFKEQ. V dropped 0 bases and J dropped 0 bases, with 6 bases sitting between them. This CDR3 has 14 amino acids. CDR3 sequence (DNA): TGTGCCAGCAGCCAAGAAGACAGCTCCTACGAGCAGTACTTC. Its protein product is CASSQEDSSYEQYF.

The chain is built from TRBV5-4 and TRBJ2-5; D is possibly TRBD1 (5 bases). The germline V and J ends were trimmed by 3 bases and 1 base, with 16 bases remaining between them. CDR3 length: 16 residues. Germline V CDR1 and CDR2: SGHNT, YYREEE (reference sequence). The CDR3 reads CASSSRQPYLQETQYF. The CDR3, as DNA: TGTGCCAGCAGCTCCCGACAGCCGTACCTCCAAGAGACCCAGTACTTC.

This clone was recorded only once. The chain links TRBV7-9 to TRBJ2-5; D unresolved. Germline CDR1 reads SEHNR; CDR2 reads FQNEAQ (reference sequence). The germline V and J ends were trimmed by 2 bases and 2 bases, with 15 bases remaining between them. The CDR3 loop spans 16 amino acids. Here the CDR3 DNA reads TGTGCCAGCAGCTTAACTCCGGCGCTACCTCAAGAGACCCAGTACTTC. The encoded protein is CASSLTPALPQETQYF.

The rearrangement uses TRBV14 and TRBJ2-1; D is unclear. The CDR3 has 13 amino acids. Trimming removed 0 bases at V and 7 bases at J, with 7 bases between. CDR1 is SGHDN and CDR2 is FVKESK in the germline V gene. Written as DNA, the CDR3 is TGTGCCAGCAGCCAAGACCCTAGGAATGAGCAGTTCTTC. Encoded protein: CASSQDPRNEQFF.

This clone came up once. The chain recombines TRBV19 with TRBJ1-1; D unclear. The CDR3 runs 14 residues. Trimming pared 4 bases from V and 6 bases from J, leaving 15 bases between. Germline-derived CDR1 and CDR2 are LNHDA and SQIVND (reference sequence). The DNA for the CDR3 is TGTGCCAGTAGTACCAGAAGGGTGGGGTCTGAAGCTTTCTTT. Its translation is CASSTRRVGSEAFF.

This clone has more than one count but fewer than ten. This rearrangement joins TRBV30 to TRBJ1-5; D is ambiguous. The CDR3 runs 15 residues. Between the trimmed V and J ends, which lost 5 bases and 0 bases, there was a span of 14 bases. Germline V lookup: CDR1 GTSNPN, CDR2 SVGIG (reference sequence). CDR3 nucleotide sequence: TGTGCCTGGGATTCTAGTGGGAATAGCAATCAGCCCCAGCATTTT. Residues: CAWDSSGNSNQPQHF.